One and the same sample provided the 32 T cell receptor beta chains below, sequenced in a study of chemoradiotherapy in HPV16-positive cancers. Sequencing was performed with immunoSEQ multiplex PCR; in TCRdb, only in-frame clones are kept and a portion is missing. The sample contains 15,000 or so clones, 60% to 80% of which appear only once. Collection took place from a patient who underwent chemoradiotherapy. These receptors came from a human donor with HPV-associated anogenital cancer.

The genes are TRBV4-3 and TRBJ1-5; D unclear. Germline V gene lookup returns CDR1 LGHNA and CDR2 YSLEER. V was trimmed by 2 bases and J by 7 bases, leaving 9 bases between them. The CDR3 loop spans 13 amino acids. For the CDR3, the DNA is TGCGCCAGCAGCCAACAAGCATACCAGCCCCAGCATTTT. Translating gives CASSQQAYQPQHF.

The chain links TRBV6-1 to TRBJ2-5; D might be TRBD1 (5 bases). Germline V gene data show CDR1 as MNHNS and CDR2 as SASEGT. This CDR3 comprises 12 residues. With 3 bases removed from V and 6 bases from J, the gap between germline ends came to 8 bases. The CDR3 protein is CASSDSGKTQYF. CDR3 DNA sequence: TGTGCCAGCAGTGATTCAGGGAAGACCCAGTACTTC.

Only one count was recorded for this clone. For the CDR3, the DNA is TGTGCCAGCAGCTTAGGCAACTCCTACGAGCAGTACTTC. Its protein product is CASSLGNSYEQYF. This chain uses TRBV7-2 with TRBJ2-7, with no clear D. Trimming stripped 1 base from V and 0 bases from J, with 4 bases between. Germline V gene sequence: CDR1 SGHTA, CDR2 FQGNSA. CDR3 length equals 13 residues.

The rearrangement joins TRBV14 to TRBJ1-2; 7 bases are a match to TRBD1. V lost 0 bases, J lost 2 bases, and 0 bases stayed unmatched. CDR3 length equals 14 residues. Germline CDR1 and CDR2: SGHDN and FVKESK. The CDR3 DNA reads as TGTGCCAGCAGCCAAGACAGGGGGAACTATGGCTACACCTTC. Protein: CASSQDRGNYGYTF.

The rearrangement joins TRBV5-4 to TRBJ2-2; 9 bases fit TRBD2. Germline CDR1 is SGHNT and CDR2 is YYREEE (reference sequence). V gave up 7 bases and J gave up 0 bases; unmatched junction bases: 7. The CDR3 totals 16 residues. CDR3 nucleotides: TGTGCCAGCCGGCGGGGGGGCTTAGCGAACACCGGGGAGCTGTTTTTT. This translates into CASRRGGLANTGELFF. The full variable domain, in which reference TRBV5-4 and TRBJ2-2 provide the parts outside the CDR3, is ETGVTQSPTHLIKTRGQQVTLRCSSQSGHNTVSWYQQALGQGPQFIFQYYREEENGRGNFPPRFSGLQFPNYSSELNVNALELDDSALYLCASRRGGLANTGELFFGEGSRLTVL.

This clone has just one count. J is TRBJ1-3 and V is TRBV28; D unresolved. This CDR3 contains 15 residues. V was pared by 5 bases and J by 0 bases, with 11 bases between. Germline CDR1 MDHEN, CDR2 SYDVKM. CDR3 sequence (DNA): TGTGCCAGCAGTATCAGTATCTACTCTGGAAACACCATATATTTT. This sequence encodes CASSISIYSGNTIYF.

V is TRBV6-5 and J is TRBJ1-1; D is undetermined. Trimming pared 4 bases from V and 5 bases from J, leaving 17 bases between. Germline V gene lookup returns CDR1 MNHEY and CDR2 SVGAGI. There are 15 residues in the CDR3. This CDR3 is CASSLKGSSPTEAFF. In nucleotides, the CDR3 is TGTGCCAGCAGTTTAAAGGGCAGTAGCCCAACTGAAGCTTTCTTT.

This clone has more than one count but fewer than ten. The rearrangement links TRBV6-5 to TRBJ1-5, with 10 positions matching TRBD1. V lost 6 bases and J lost 4; bases outside the gene matches: 3. Germline CDR1 MNHEY, CDR2 SVGAGI. The CDR3 contains 14 residues. Here the CDR3 reads CASRKGQGNQPQHF. The DNA of the CDR3 is TGTGCCAGCAGGAAGGGACAGGGGAATCAGCCCCAGCATTTT.

This chain links TRBV18 with TRBJ2-7, with D unclear. Deletions cut 0 bases from V and 3 bases from J, with 9 bases between. CDR1 KGHSH and CDR2 LQKENI come from the germline V gene. The CDR3 contains 14 residues. The CDR3 reads CASSPPSGYYEQYF. CDR3 coding DNA: TGTGCCAGCTCACCACCATCCGGATACTACGAGCAGTACTTC.

The J gene is TRBJ1-1, the V gene TRBV18, with 8 nucleotides matching TRBD1. The trim removed 3 bases at V and 5 bases at J, leaving 2 bases unmatched. The CDR3 has 13 amino acids. The V gene's germline CDR1 is KGHSH and CDR2 LQKENI. As DNA, the CDR3 is TGTGCCAGCTCACCGGACAGGGTGACTGAAGCTTTCTTT. Its translation is CASSPDRVTEAFF.

The chain combines TRBV16 with TRBJ2-2, with 7 bases matching TRBD1. The V segment lost 4 bases and the J segment 3 bases; nucleotides outside the gene matches: 2. The V gene's germline CDR1 is KGHSY and CDR2 FQNENV. This CDR3 spans 14 amino acids. The CDR3 coding sequence is TGTGCCAGCAGCCGGGACAGCTACACCGGGGAGCTGTTTTTT. It encodes CASSRDSYTGELFF. Filled out from reference TRBV16 and TRBJ2-2, the complete variable domain reads GEEVAQTPKHLVRGEGQKAKLYCAPIKGHSYVFWYQQVLKNEFKFLISFQNENVFDETGMPKERFSAKCLPNSPCSLEIQATKLEDSAVYFCASSRDSYTGELFFGEGSRLTVL.

This rearrangement joins TRBV9 to TRBJ1-1; 11 bases agree with TRBD1. Unmatched junction bases numbered 7, after V lost 5 bases and J lost 4 bases. Germline V gene lookup returns CDR1 SGDLS and CDR2 YYNGEE. The CDR3 loop spans 15 amino acids. The CDR3 sequence is CASRRTGGLGTEAFF. DNA for the CDR3: TGTGCCAGCAGAAGGACAGGGGGCTTGGGCACTGAAGCTTTCTTT.

The chain combines TRBV6-6 with TRBJ1-2; D is ambiguous. The V gene's germline CDR1 is MNHNY and CDR2 SVGAGI (reference sequence). V gave up 7 bases and J gave up 8 bases, with 14 bases separating them. This CDR3 is 12 amino acids long. This CDR3 is CASTLRAYGYTF. The DNA for the CDR3 is TGTGCCAGCACTTTACGTGCCTACGGCTACACCTTC.

This sequence joins TRBV28 and TRBJ1-2, with D possibly TRBD1 on 5 matching bases. Germline V gene lookup returns CDR1 MDHEN and CDR2 SYDVKM. Between the trimmed V and J ends, which lost 8 bases and 4 bases, there was a span of 14 bases. This CDR3 contains 13 residues. CDR3 DNA sequence: TGTGCCAGCGGCCTCCCCAGGGTCTATGGCTACACCTTC. Translated, it gives CASGLPRVYGYTF.

This chain joins TRBV21-1 and TRBJ2-5; TRBD2 reflects the table's D call only, with no check against the DNA. TRBV21-1 is assigned pseudogene status. CDR3 length: 16 amino acids. CDR3 amino acids: CASSKVGRETGETQYF. In DNA form, the CDR3 reads TGTGCCAGCAGCAAAGTGGGTCGGGAGACGGGCGAGACCCAGTACTTC.

J is TRBJ2-6 and V is TRBV6-5; 8 nucleotides align to TRBD1. The CDR3 is 16 amino acids. V shed 0 bases, J shed 2 bases, and the junction held 0 bases outside the gene matches. Germline V gene data show CDR1 as MNHEY and CDR2 as SVGAGI. In DNA, the CDR3 is TGTGCCAGCAGTTACTCGGACAGGGCTGGGGCCAACGTCCTGACTTTC. Translation: CASSYSDRAGANVLTF.

This chain joins TRBV7-3 and TRBJ1-1; TRBD1 agrees at 10 bases. Germline V CDR1 and CDR2: SGHTA, FQGTGA. Trimming cost V 6 bases and J 11 bases; bases outside gene matches: 3. The CDR3 covers 11 residues. CDR3 region: CASSPGQGAFF. The CDR3 region has the DNA TGTGCCAGCAGTCCGGGACAGGGGGCTTTCTTT.

This chain joins TRBV29-1 and TRBJ2-5; no clear D gene. V was pared by 4 bases and J by 5 bases, with 14 bases between. Germline values: CDR1 SQVTM, CDR2 ANQGSEA. CDR3 length equals 13 residues. Written as DNA, the CDR3 is TGCAGCGTTGGACCTGCAGGTTTGGAGACCCAGTACTTC. This gives the protein CSVGPAGLETQYF.

The rearrangement links TRBV5-6 to TRBJ1-1, with 7 bases aligning to TRBD1. Germline V gene data show CDR1 as SGHDT and CDR2 as YYEEEE. This CDR3 is built from 15 residues. With V trimmed by 2 bases and J by 5 bases, 9 bases remained unmatched. The chain's CDR3 is CASSLYQGVRTEAFF. The CDR3 nucleotides read TGTGCCAGCAGCTTATATCAGGGGGTTAGGACTGAAGCTTTCTTT.

The chain carries TRBV5-4 and TRBJ1-2; 7 positions agree with TRBD1. Germline CDR1 reads SGHNT; CDR2 reads YYREEE (reference sequence). This CDR3 region has 14 residues. V lost 2 bases and J lost 3; bases outside the gene matches: 4. In nucleotides, the CDR3 is TGTGCCAGCAGCTTCAGGGGGGATGACTATGGCTACACCTTC. Translating it yields CASSFRGDDYGYTF.

This chain's CDR3 is CASSQSGGQGSGYTF. CDR3 bases: TGTGCCAGCAGCCAATCCGGGGGGCAGGGAAGCGGCTACACCTTC. The J gene is TRBJ1-2, the V gene TRBV7-9; the D gene is possibly TRBD1 (6 bases). Between the trimmed V and J ends, which lost 5 bases and 8 bases, there was a span of 21 bases. The CDR3 is made up of 15 amino acids. The V gene's germline CDR1 is SEHNR and CDR2 FQNEAQ (reference sequence).

The chain recombines TRBV5-4 with TRBJ2-5, with TRBD1 as a possible D gene (5 bases). Trimming removed 1 base from V and 4 bases from J, with 11 bases in between. The CDR3 contains 14 residues. CDR1 is SGHNT and CDR2 is YYREEE in the germline V gene (reference sequence). The CDR3: CASSLKGLGETQYF. The CDR3 DNA reads TGTGCCAGCAGCTTGAAGGGGTTAGGAGAGACCCAGTACTTC.

This clone has just one count. The V call is TRBV6-1, the J call TRBJ2-3, with TRBD2 identical over 7 bases. The CDR3 loop spans 15 amino acids. After removal of 4 bases from V and 1 base from J, the junction contained 5 bases not matched to a gene. The germline CDR1 and CDR2 sequences are MNHNS and SASEGT. The CDR3 spells CASSGLRGGTDTQYF. In DNA form, the CDR3 reads TGTGCCAGCAGTGGTCTCCGGGGGGGCACAGATACGCAGTATTTT.

This clone turned up a few times. The genes are TRBV5-4 and TRBJ2-3, with D perhaps TRBD2 (6 bases). The germline gives CDR1 SGHNT, CDR2 YYREEE (reference sequence). The CDR3 runs to 13 residues. The ends were cut back, 1 base at V and 8 bases at J, with 11 bases in the middle. CDR3 protein: CASSLFMEGTQYF. The DNA of the CDR3 is TGTGCCAGCAGCTTGTTCATGGAGGGTACGCAGTATTTT.

The J gene is TRBJ1-2, the V gene TRBV28; a weak D match, TRBD1 (5 bases). The CDR3 length is 15 residues. Germline V gene data show CDR1 as MDHEN and CDR2 as SYDVKM. V lost 4 bases and J lost 2, with 14 bases in between. CDR3 region: CASSSGGEGNYGYTF. CDR3 nucleotide sequence: TGTGCCAGCAGTTCGGGGGGGGAAGGGAACTATGGCTACACCTTC.

The chain recombines TRBV6-6 with TRBJ1-6; weak D call: TRBD1 (6 bases). V lost 0 bases to trimming and J lost 8 bases, with 11 bases between them. Germline V gene data show CDR1 as MNHNY and CDR2 as SVGAGI (reference sequence). This CDR3 is built from 15 residues. The CDR3 coding sequence is TGTGCCAGCAGTTACTCGATGGACAGTTATTCACCCCTCCACTTT. It is translated as CASSYSMDSYSPLHF.

The chain combines TRBV7-3 with TRBJ2-3, with a weak D call TRBD2 (7 bases). V lost 0 bases to trimming and J lost 2 bases, with 15 bases between them. Germline loops: CDR1 SGHTA, CDR2 FQGTGA. The CDR3 contains 17 residues. CDR3 sequence reads: CASSLTGLGGPTDTQYF. CDR3 in DNA: TGTGCCAGCAGCTTAACCGGACTAGGGGGTCCCACAGATACGCAGTATTTT.

The J gene is TRBJ2-7, the V gene TRBV13; TRBD2 might be the D (5 bases). Looked up from germline, CDR1 is PRHDT and CDR2 is FYEKMQ (reference sequence). V was pared by 3 bases and J by 2 bases, with 11 bases between. The CDR3 length is 14 residues. In nucleotides, the CDR3 is TGTGCCAGCAGCTTGGAAAGGGAGCCCTACGAGCAGTACTTC. Residues: CASSLEREPYEQYF.

The chain couples TRBV5-1 to TRBJ2-7, with 11 nucleotides matching TRBD2. The J segment lost 7 bases and the V segment lost 0 bases, leaving 6 bases of the junction unmatched. The CDR3 has 15 amino acids. The germline gives CDR1 SGHRS, CDR2 YFSETQ. DNA of the CDR3: TGCGCCAGCAGCTTGGCGGCTAGCGGGGGGATTGAGCAGTACTTC. This sequence encodes CASSLAASGGIEQYF.

The rearrangement links TRBV2 to TRBJ2-1; unclear D gene. Between the trimmed V and J ends, which lost 4 bases and 13 bases, there was a span of 11 bases. Looked up from germline, CDR1 is SNHLY and CDR2 is FYNNEI. This CDR3 has 11 residues. The CDR3 DNA follows: TGTGCCAGCAGTGTAAGTGGTTCCCAGTTCTTC. This gives the protein CASSVSGSQFF.

The chain carries TRBV6-5 and TRBJ2-3, with TRBD2 identical over 7 bases. Trimming took 6 bases from V and 6 from J; bases not matched to a gene: 9. The CDR3 loop spans 14 amino acids. Germline V CDR1 and CDR2: MNHEY, SVGAGI. DNA for the CDR3: TGTGCCAGCAGACGAGCGGGGCCCAGGGATACGCAGTATTTT. It yields the protein CASRRAGPRDTQYF.

The chain joins TRBV6-5 to TRBJ2-3; TRBD2 matches 9 bases. V gave up 2 bases and J gave up 0 bases; unmatched junction bases: 0. The CDR3 has 15 amino acids. CDR1 is MNHEY and CDR2 is SVGAGI in the germline V gene. CDR3 residues: CASSYAGGSTDTQYF. Written as DNA, the CDR3 is TGTGCCAGCAGTTACGCGGGGGGGAGCACAGATACGCAGTATTTT.